The clone carrying this T cell receptor beta chain was recorded many times. This same CDR3 is encoded by further DNA sequences in the sample. This entry is derived from a study of blood T cell repertoires in COVID-19. On the study more broadly: Whether acute or convalescent, the COVID-19 samples came from the United States, Italy and Spain. PBMCs, B-cell-depleted T cells, or T cells provided the cDNA or gDNA that made up the material.

Germline CDR1 MNHEY, CDR2 SMNVEV (reference sequence). After removal of 2 bases from V and 3 bases from J, the junction contained 1 base not matched to a gene. CDR3 length: 14 amino acids. Recruitment covered about two dozen US areas and drew participants whose ages spanned roughly 18 to 89 years. Authors' methods: Researchers report that nucleated cell counts were estimated from reference gene primer amplification. Data came from immunoSEQ multiplex PCR; TCRdb stores just in-frame clones and leaves some out. V and J calls and clone size are as listed in that table; D and trimming were resolved from the DNA. The top ten clones hold 7% to 8.5% of a sample with hundreds of thousands of clones, around 82% of them seen once.

The rearrangement links TRBV27 to TRBJ1-1, with TRBD1 matching over 9 bases. Material: PBMCs or T cells enriched from blood (not recorded which). The sequence came from a woman in her 40s with acute COVID-19. CDR3 sequence reads: CASSLGQGYTEAFF. Written as DNA, the CDR3 is TGTGCCAGCAGTTTAGGACAGGGGTACACTGAAGCTTTCTTT.